The 15 T cell receptor beta chains presented below share a single source sample, sequenced in a study of blood T cell repertoires in COVID-19 (TCRdb year 2020). Libraries were made using the immunoSEQ multiplex PCR assay. This is the immuneACCESS table as TCRdb keeps it, with only in-frame sequences that have V and J called. A part of the clones is gone; compared with another copy, unresolved V genes explain less than half, and the rest is unexplained. The sample includes over 250,000 clones, with approximately 83% observed a single time. The biggest ten clones account for 8% to 13% of the sample. Sequencing was done on a sample of peripheral blood. The source of these receptors is a woman between 70 and 85 years old with acute or convalescent COVID-19.

The chain recombines TRBV7-9 with TRBJ2-7, with D possibly being TRBD1 (5 bases). The CDR3 extends over 13 amino acids. Trimming left V 5 bases short and J 4 bases short, with 12 bases between. Germline CDR1 and CDR2: SEHNR and FQNEAQ (reference sequence). CDR3 DNA: TGTGCCAGCAGCACGGACACCCAGTACGAGCAGTACTTC. Protein: CASSTDTQYEQYF.

The V call is TRBV5-8, the J call TRBJ1-2; weak D call: TRBD1 (6 bases). Deletions cut 8 bases from V and 8 bases from J, with 25 bases between. The CDR3 has 15 residues. Germline V gives CDR1 SGHTS, CDR2 YDEGEE. DNA for the CDR3: TGTGCCAGTTTGAAGACAGGTGGAACAAGGGGCGGCTACACCTTC. Translation: CASLKTGGTRGGYTF. Using reference TRBV5-8 and TRBJ1-2 for the parts outside the CDR3, the full variable domain is EAGVTQSPTHLIKTRGQQATLRCSPISGHTSVYWYQQALGLGLQFLLWYDEGEERNRGNFPPRFSGRQFPNYSSELNVNALELEDSALYLCASLKTGGTRGGYTFGSGTRLTVV.

The genes are TRBV4-2 and TRBJ1-4; TRBD1 might be the D (5 bases). The CDR3 has 16 residues. From germline, CDR1 is LGHNA and CDR2 YNFKEQ. Trimming stripped 2 bases from V and 6 bases from J, with 16 bases between. The CDR3 bases are TGTGCCAGCAGCCAATCGGGCCAGGGAAGGGATGAAAAACTGTTTTTT. Amino acids: CASSQSGQGRDEKLFF.

The chain is built from TRBV4-1 and TRBJ1-6; 9 bases match TRBD1. J gave up 10 bases and V 5 bases, and 6 bases lay outside the gene matches. Germline assignment: CDR1 MGHRA and CDR2 YSYEKL. The CDR3 consists of 14 residues. CDR3 in amino acids: CASSKGQGNSPLHF. CDR3 DNA: TGCGCCAGCAGCAAGGGACAGGGAAACTCACCCCTCCACTTT.

This chain connects TRBV6-1 to TRBJ2-1; 7 bases match TRBD2. Germline CDR1 MNHNS, CDR2 SASEGT. V lost 4 bases and J lost 7; bases outside the gene matches: 13. The CDR3 length is 16 residues. The CDR3 reads CASSGLRRGTGNEQFF. For the CDR3, the DNA is TGTGCCAGCAGTGGCCTTCGGCGGGGGACGGGTAATGAGCAGTTCTTC.

The CDR3 reads CASSLQGASEQFF. In DNA form, the CDR3 reads TGTGCCAGCTCACTACAGGGGGCCAGTGAGCAGTTCTTC. The chain is built from TRBV18 and TRBJ2-1; 9 bases are a match to TRBD1. Trimming took 4 bases from V and 9 from J; bases not matched to a gene: 4. The CDR3 is made up of 13 amino acids. In germline, CDR1 is KGHSH, CDR2 LQKENI.

This clone was seen just once. CDR3 bases: TGCGCCAGCAGCTTGGAATGGGGCGCCTACGAGCAGTACTTC. Translated: CASSLEWGAYEQYF. The V call is TRBV5-1, the J call TRBJ2-7; D is possibly TRBD1 (5 bases). The CDR3 loop spans 14 amino acids. Germline CDR1 and CDR2: SGHRS and YFSETQ. V gave up 0 bases and J gave up 2 bases, with 9 bases separating them.

V usage is TRBV24-1 and J usage is TRBJ2-1; 13 nucleotides match TRBD2. After removal of 2 bases from V and 15 bases from J, the junction contained 15 bases not matched to a gene. The germline CDR1 and CDR2 sequences are KGHDR and SFDVKD. The CDR3 is made up of 17 amino acids. The CDR3 sequence is CATSDSRWTSGGSGRFF. CDR3 nucleotides: TGTGCCACCAGTGATTCCCGCTGGACTAGCGGGGGATCGGGAAGGTTCTTC.

The chain joins TRBV2 to TRBJ2-7; possible D gene TRBD1, 6 bases. CDR3 size: 13 residues. From germline, CDR1 is SNHLY and CDR2 FYNNEI. Trimming pared 7 bases from V and 3 bases from J, leaving 13 bases between. CDR3: CASKPDSDYEQYF. CDR3 bases: TGTGCCAGCAAGCCGGACAGCGACTACGAGCAGTACTTC.

This clone was counted a single time. The chain has TRBV9 and TRBJ2-1; 9 bases align to TRBD2. CDR1 and CDR2 (germline): SGDLS, YYNGEE. The ends lost 2 bases at V and 4 bases at J; junction bases unmatched: 4. There are 15 residues in the CDR3. CDR3 nucleotides: TGTGCCAGCAGCGTCGGAGCGGGGGGTTACAATGAGCAGTTCTTC. It translates to CASSVGAGGYNEQFF.

About this clone: This sample also contains other DNA sequences that code for the same CDR3. The genes are TRBV7-9 and TRBJ1-2, with TRBD1 identical over 8 bases. CDR1 and CDR2 (germline): SEHNR, FQNEAQ (reference sequence). CDR3 length: 13 amino acids. V gave up 5 bases and J gave up 8 bases; unmatched junction bases: 7. The CDR3 loop is CASSVGQGYGYTF. The CDR3 DNA reads TGTGCCAGCAGCGTCGGACAGGGTTACGGCTACACCTTC.

V usage is TRBV7-2 and J usage is TRBJ2-1, with D possibly being TRBD2 (5 bases). From germline, CDR1 is SGHTA and CDR2 FQGNSA. This CDR3 is 15 amino acids long. Deletions cut 4 bases from V and 4 bases from J, with 14 bases between. The CDR3 nucleotides read TGTGCCAGCAGCTCCGCAGGTGGGAGATACAATGAGCAGTTCTTC. It codes for CASSSAGGRYNEQFF. The full variable domain, completed using reference TRBV7-2 and TRBJ2-1, is GAGVSQSPSNKVTEKGKDVELRCDPISGHTALYWYRQSLGQGLEFLIYFQGNSAPDKSGLPSDRFSAERTGGSVSTLTIQRTQQEDSAVYLCASSSAGGRYNEQFFGPGTRLTVL.

As regards this clone: The same CDR3 arises from other DNA sequences in this sample as well. The rearrangement links TRBV7-9 to TRBJ1-1, with 7 bases matching TRBD1. The CDR3 length is 15 residues. CDR1 is SEHNR and CDR2 is FQNEAQ in the germline V gene (reference sequence). With V trimmed by 0 bases and J by 3 bases, 4 bases remained unmatched. In DNA, the CDR3 is TGTGCCAGCAGCTTAGCCGGCAGGGGGGACACTGAAGCTTTCTTT. Translating gives CASSLAGRGDTEAFF.

The V call is TRBV12-3 or TRBV12-4, the J call TRBJ1-1, with a possible D match to TRBD1 (5 bases). V was trimmed by 7 bases and J by 2 bases, leaving 11 bases between them. The CDR3 covers 13 residues. CDR3 DNA sequence: TGTGCCAGCATGGGGCAGATTAACACTGAAGCTTTCTTT. Its protein product is CASMGQINTEAFF.

The V gene is TRBV18, the J gene TRBJ1-1; TRBD1 aligns across 7 bases. After removal of 2 bases from V and 1 base from J, the junction contained 4 bases not matched to a gene. Germline V lookup: CDR1 KGHSH, CDR2 LQKENI. CDR3 length: 15 residues. CDR3 region: CASSPGTERNTEAFF. CDR3 nucleotide sequence: TGTGCCAGCTCACCAGGGACAGAGAGGAACACTGAAGCTTTCTTT.